These 14 T cell receptor beta chains share one sample of origin, sequenced in a study of blood T cell repertoires in COVID-19 (TCRdb year 2020). Library method: the immunoSEQ multiplex PCR assay. What TCRdb holds here is the immuneACCESS table cut down to in-frame rearrangements. Part of the clones is not present; checked against another copy, under half of the missing clones reflect an unresolved V gene, and the others are unexplained. Here the sample has tens of thousands of clones; roughly 80% occur a single time. The biggest ten clones account for over 15% of the sample. The sequencing input was peripheral blood. The receptors shown here come from a woman aged 55 to 70 with acute or convalescent COVID-19.

The rearrangement uses TRBV6-5 and TRBJ1-2; the D gene is possibly TRBD1 (6 bases). V lost 5 bases and J 8 bases, leaving 9 bases between the germline ends. The CDR3 is 11 residues long. From germline, CDR1 is MNHEY and CDR2 SVGAGI. The CDR3 sequence: CASSNREGYTF. CDR3 DNA: TGTGCCAGCAGTAACAGGGAGGGCTACACCTTC.

CDR3 bases: TGTGCCACCAGTGACCCCCCAGGGGGCGAGCAGTACTTC. As protein: CATSDPPGGEQYF. The chain has TRBV24-1 and TRBJ2-7; 7 bases are a match to TRBD1. After removal of 4 bases from V and 6 bases from J, the junction contained 5 bases not matched to a gene. The CDR3 runs 13 residues. Germline lookup yields CDR1 KGHDR and CDR2 SFDVKD.

This chain links TRBV27 with TRBJ2-5; 7 positions match TRBD1. Germline CDR1 and CDR2: MNHEY and SMNVEV (reference sequence). Unmatched junction bases numbered 13, after V lost 5 bases and J lost 7 bases. This CDR3 contains 15 residues. In DNA, the CDR3 is TGTGCCAGCAGTCCCAGACAGGGTCCAAGAGGGACCCAGTACTTC. This codes for CASSPRQGPRGTQYF.

The V call is TRBV12-3 or TRBV12-4, the J call TRBJ2-5; D may be TRBD1 (6 bases). There are 13 residues in the CDR3. Deletions cut 2 bases from V and 2 bases from J, with 6 bases between. The CDR3 DNA is TGTGCCAGCAGTTTACAGGGGCAAGAGACCCAGTACTTC. Its protein is CASSLQGQETQYF.

V usage is TRBV9 and J usage is TRBJ2-1; 11 bases agree with TRBD1. Germline V CDR1 and CDR2: SGDLS, YYNGEE. This CDR3 contains 15 residues. After removal of 2 bases from V and 7 bases from J, the junction contained 5 bases not matched to a gene. CDR3 region: CASSVTGTGGNEQFF. For the CDR3, the DNA is TGTGCCAGCAGCGTCACCGGGACAGGGGGTAATGAGCAGTTCTTC.

This rearrangement joins TRBV27 to TRBJ2-5; 12 nucleotides agree with TRBD2. V trimming: 8 bases; J trimming: 2 bases; junction bases outside the gene matches: 9. CDR3 length equals 16 residues. Per germline, CDR1 MNHEY and CDR2 SMNVEV (reference sequence). CDR3 bases: TGTGCCAGCGCCAGGACTAGCGGGGCGATTCAAGAGACCCAGTACTTC. It codes for CASARTSGAIQETQYF.

The chain links TRBV5-1 to TRBJ2-7; D remains unclear. With 0 bases removed from V and 5 bases from J, the gap between germline ends came to 9 bases. This CDR3 has 13 amino acids. The germline CDR1 and CDR2 sequences are SGHRS and YFSETQ. The CDR3 bases are TGCGCCAGCAGCTTGGATCCGGGTAACGAGCAGTACTTC. Its protein product is CASSLDPGNEQYF.

This rearrangement joins TRBV27 to TRBJ1-6; 9 bases align to TRBD1. J lost 0 bases, V lost 6 bases, and 12 bases had no gene match. From germline, CDR1 is MNHEY and CDR2 SMNVEV (reference sequence). The CDR3 totals 19 residues. Here the CDR3 reads CASSLTGTGWGSYNSPLHF. The CDR3 DNA reads TGTGCCAGCAGCCTGACCGGGACAGGGTGGGGCTCCTATAATTCACCCCTCCACTTT.

The chain joins TRBV7-9 to TRBJ2-3; the D gene is possibly TRBD1 (6 bases). Per the germline V gene, CDR1 is SEHNR and CDR2 is FQNEAQ (reference sequence). The CDR3 totals 14 residues. Trimming removed 5 bases at V and 3 bases at J, with 12 bases between. CDR3: CASSPKDSTDTQYF. In DNA, the CDR3 is TGTGCCAGCAGCCCAAAGGACAGTACAGATACGCAGTATTTT.

The rearrangement joins TRBV5-6 to TRBJ1-1; 8 nucleotides align to TRBD1. The CDR3 runs 15 residues. Germline V CDR1 and CDR2: SGHDT, YYEEEE. With V trimmed by 0 bases and J by 1 base, 2 bases remained unmatched. CDR3 coding DNA: TGTGCCAGCAGCTTGGGGGACAGGCAGAACACTGAAGCTTTCTTT. It encodes CASSLGDRQNTEAFF.

CDR3 sequence (DNA): TGTGCCAGTAGTAATCGGGGGGGCCTGACGGATACGCAGTATTTT. Protein sequence: CASSNRGGLTDTQYF. The genes are TRBV19 and TRBJ2-3, with TRBD2 matching 8 bases. Germline CDR1 LNHDA, CDR2 SQIVND (reference sequence). The J segment lost 6 bases and the V segment lost 4 bases, leaving 9 bases of the junction unmatched. The CDR3 contains 15 residues.

The rearrangement links TRBV5-1 to TRBJ1-1; 9 bases align to TRBD1. The CDR3 loop spans 16 amino acids. Per germline, CDR1 SGHRS and CDR2 YFSETQ. V lost 0 bases, J lost 2 bases, and 5 bases stayed unmatched. Here the CDR3 reads CASSLAGTGRNTEAFF. The CDR3 nucleotides are TGCGCCAGCAGCTTGGCCGGGACAGGGAGAAACACTGAAGCTTTCTTT.

CDR3 region: CASSLRGQGNTEAFF. The CDR3, as DNA: TGCGCCAGCAGCTTGCGGGGACAGGGGAACACTGAAGCTTTCTTT. The V gene is TRBV5-1, the J gene TRBJ1-1, with 9 bases fitting TRBD1. CDR1 is SGHRS and CDR2 is YFSETQ in the germline V gene. The CDR3 contains 15 residues. V trimming: 1 base; J trimming: 1 base; junction bases outside the gene matches: 2. Full variable domain (remainder filled in from reference TRBV5-1 and TRBJ1-1): KAGVTQTPRYLIKTRGQQVTLSCSPISGHRSVSWYQQTPGQGLQFLFEYFSETQRNKGNFPGRFSGRQFSNSRSEMNVSTLELGDSALYLCASSLRGQGNTEAFFGQGTRLTVV.

V usage is TRBV30 and J usage is TRBJ1-1, with a possible D match to TRBD1 (5 bases). Germline V lookup: CDR1 GTSNPN, CDR2 SVGIG (reference sequence). V gave up 1 base and J gave up 0 bases, with 18 bases separating them. The CDR3 covers 17 residues. The CDR3 sequence is CAWSEPDRIPMNTEAFF. CDR3 nucleotide sequence: TGTGCCTGGAGTGAGCCTGACAGAATACCCATGAACACTGAAGCTTTCTTT.